This TCR beta chain derives from a study of type 1 regulatory T cells. At the level of the study: T-allo10 is a Tr1-enriched, alloantigen-specific CD4 T cell product made in vitro.

This clonotype was observed a handful of times. Its antigen is unidentified. MiXCR, applied by TCRdb to the reads, yields one record per CDR3 protein. This table holds tens of thousands of distinct CDR3 sequences, around 21% found once. CDR3 length: 14 residues. Trimming shortened V by 1 base and J by 1 base, and 8 bases separated the two germline ends. CDR1 and CDR2 from the germline V gene are SGHRS and YFSETQ. Notes on the study in general: Type 1 regulatory T cells had a more restricted TCR repertoire than non-type 1 regulatory T cells.

The chain couples TRBV5-1 to TRBJ2-5; D might be TRBD2 (6 bases). This receptor was taken from a human donor in good health. Material: cultured type 1 regulatory T (Tr1) cells, either the whole culture or a sorted fraction (not recorded which). The CDR3 here is CASSLLTSQETQYF. The CDR3 nucleotides are TGCGCCAGCAGCTTGCTGACTAGCCAAGAGACCCAGTACTTC.